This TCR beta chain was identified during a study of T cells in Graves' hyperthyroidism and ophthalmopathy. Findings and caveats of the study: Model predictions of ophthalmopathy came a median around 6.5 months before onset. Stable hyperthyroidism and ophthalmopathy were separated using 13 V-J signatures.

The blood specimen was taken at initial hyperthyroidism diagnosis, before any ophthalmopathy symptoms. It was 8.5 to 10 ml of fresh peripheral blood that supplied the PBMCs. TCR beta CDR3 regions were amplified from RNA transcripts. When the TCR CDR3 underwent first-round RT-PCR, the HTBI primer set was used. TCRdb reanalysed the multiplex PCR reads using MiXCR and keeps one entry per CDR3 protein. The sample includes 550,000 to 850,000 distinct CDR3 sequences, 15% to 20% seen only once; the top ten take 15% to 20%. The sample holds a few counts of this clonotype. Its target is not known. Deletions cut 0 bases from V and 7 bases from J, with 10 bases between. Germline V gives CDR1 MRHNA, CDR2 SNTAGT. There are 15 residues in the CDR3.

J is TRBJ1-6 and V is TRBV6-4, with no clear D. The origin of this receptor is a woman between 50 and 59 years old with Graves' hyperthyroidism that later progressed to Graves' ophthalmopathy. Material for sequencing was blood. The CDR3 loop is CASSDSAGGNSPLHF. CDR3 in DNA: TGTGCCAGCAGTGACTCAGCAGGCGGGAATTCACCCCTCCACTTT.